This TCR beta chain comes out of a study of circulating tumor DNA in untreated peripheral T-cell lymphoma. Study-wide points: Tumor-specific clonotypes were found in 60% to 85% of patients.

TCRdb's copy holds only in-frame clones and misses some; the assay was immunoSEQ multiplex PCR. The table includes around 5,000 clones, approximately 70% detected once. From germline, CDR1 is SGHNT and CDR2 YENEEA. There are 14 residues in the CDR3. The J segment lost 5 bases and the V segment lost 1 base, leaving 3 bases of the junction unmatched. For this clone: Its antigen is unknown.

Before treatment, baseline tumor tissue was collected for sequencing. The sequence was collected from a human donor with peripheral T-cell lymphoma. The chain has TRBV11-3 and TRBJ2-3; 7 bases are shared with TRBD2. Sequencing was carried out using tumor tissue. The DNA for the CDR3 is TGTGCCAGCAGCTTAGGAACGGGAGGAGATACGCAGTATTTT. Translated: CASSLGTGGDTQYF.